Presented here are 32 T cell receptor beta chains from one specimen sequenced in a study of cytomegalovirus exposure and HLA in healthy donors (dated by TCRdb to 2017 to 2019). Libraries were prepared through the immunoSEQ multiplex PCR assay. A mixture of 60 forward primers for TCR Vbeta segments and 13 reverse primers for TCR Jbeta segments was used in the multiplex PCR. Here the immuneACCESS table is served through TCRdb, limited to in-frame sequences with V and J called. Missing clones are a known gap in these copies; in checked studies unresolved V genes cover under half, and the rest lacks a known reason. The sample table holds fewer than 200,000 clones, of which 70% to 85% were seen once. The leading ten clones occupy 1% to 1.5% of the sample. The sequenced sample consisted of PBMCs. These receptors all come from a girl aged 2-10 years in good health and CMV-seropositive.

This clone was recorded only once. This chain uses TRBV7-8 with TRBJ1-6; D remains ambiguous. Germline CDR1 SGHVS, CDR2 FQNEAQ. The germline V and J ends were trimmed by 5 bases and 13 bases, with 15 bases remaining between them. The CDR3 is 13 residues long. In DNA form, the CDR3 reads TGTGCCAGCAGCGGATCGGAGCTAATCCCCCTCCACTTT. Residues: CASSGSELIPLHF.

This chain uses TRBV6-1 with TRBJ1-5; 8 bases fit TRBD1. CDR1 and CDR2 (germline): MNHNS, SASEGT. CDR3 length: 15 amino acids. The J segment lost 3 bases and the V segment lost 5 bases, leaving 6 bases of the junction unmatched. The CDR3 DNA reads as TGTGCCAGCAGTAGACAGGGGATGGTCAATCAGCCCCAGCATTTT. This gives the protein CASSRQGMVNQPQHF.

The chain employs TRBV12-5 and TRBJ2-3; no clear D gene. This CDR3 has 15 amino acids. Looked up from germline, CDR1 is LGHNT and CDR2 is FRNRAP. The ends were cut back, 3 bases at V and 2 bases at J, with 12 bases in the middle. This chain's CDR3 is CASGLDTSFTDTQYF. For the CDR3, the DNA is TGTGCTAGTGGTTTAGACACCAGCTTCACAGATACGCAGTATTTT.

The V and J genes are TRBV11-2 and TRBJ2-7, with D maybe TRBD2 (6 bases). CDR3 length equals 19 residues. Germline CDR1 and CDR2: SGHAT and FQNNGV. The V and J ends lost 0 bases and 0 bases respectively, with 21 bases between them. CDR3 coding DNA: TGTGCCAGCAGCTTAGATGGGAGGTTATTGGTAGGGATCTCCTACGAGCAGTACTTC. Translating gives CASSLDGRLLVGISYEQYF. Based on the CDR3 plus reference TRBV11-2 and TRBJ2-7, the full variable domain is EAGVAQSPRYKIIEKRQSVAFWCNPISGHATLYWYQQILGQGPKLLIQFQNNGVVDDSQLPKDRFSAERLKGVDSTLKIQPAKLEDSAVYLCASSLDGRLLVGISYEQYFGPGTRLTVT.

This chain joins TRBV12-5 and TRBJ2-7; the D gene is possibly TRBD1 (6 bases). V was clipped by 6 bases and J by 1 base, with 10 bases between them. This CDR3 has 13 residues. Germline-derived CDR1 and CDR2 are LGHNT and FRNRAP. CDR3 residues: CASGKGQSYEQYF. The CDR3 nucleotides read TGTGCTAGTGGCAAGGGACAATCCTACGAGCAGTACTTC.

This clone was recorded only once. V usage is TRBV5-1 and J usage is TRBJ2-3, with 12 positions matching TRBD2. This CDR3 spans 16 amino acids. Losses at the gene ends were 6 bases for V and 4 bases for J; bases not matched to a gene: 9. Per the germline V gene, CDR1 is SGHRS and CDR2 is YFSETQ. The chain's CDR3 is CASNRLAGVEADTQYF. CDR3 nucleotide sequence: TGCGCCAGCAACCGACTAGCGGGAGTCGAGGCAGATACGCAGTATTTT. Based on the CDR3 plus reference TRBV5-1 and TRBJ2-3, the full variable domain is KAGVTQTPRYLIKTRGQQVTLSCSPISGHRSVSWYQQTPGQGLQFLFEYFSETQRNKGNFPGRFSGRQFSNSRSEMNVSTLELGDSALYLCASNRLAGVEADTQYFGPGTRLTVL.

This chain joins TRBV4-1 and TRBJ1-1; no reliable D call. The CDR3 is 14 amino acids. The V end lost 3 bases, the J end lost 2 bases, and 10 bases lay between the germline ends. Germline lookup yields CDR1 MGHRA and CDR2 YSYEKL. In DNA, the CDR3 is TGCGCCAGCAGCCACCCGGTCCAAAACACTGAAGCTTTCTTT. Translation gives CASSHPVQNTEAFF.

V gene TRBV28 combines with J gene TRBJ1-5, with D possibly matching TRBD1 (6 bases). The V end was cut by 6 bases, the J end by 0 bases, with 18 bases between. This CDR3 is built from 17 residues. Germline loops: CDR1 MDHEN, CDR2 SYDVKM. CDR3 in amino acids: CASSSGGWGYSNQPQHF. The CDR3 nucleotides read TGTGCCAGCAGCAGCGGGGGCTGGGGGTATAGCAATCAGCCCCAGCATTTT.

The V call is TRBV7-7, the J call TRBJ2-7; 9 bases fit TRBD1. V dropped 5 bases and J dropped 2; count of bases not matched to a gene: 4. The germline V gene has CDR1 SSHAT and CDR2 FNYEAQ (reference sequence). There are 14 residues in the CDR3. In DNA, the CDR3 is TGTGCCAGCAGCCCGGGGACAGGGACCTACGAGCAGTACTTC. Translating it yields CASSPGTGTYEQYF.

The rearrangement links TRBV19 to TRBJ1-1; maybe TRBD1 (6 bases). Between the trimmed V and J ends, which lost 3 bases and 5 bases, there was a span of 13 bases. Germline assignment: CDR1 LNHDA and CDR2 SQIVND (reference sequence). The CDR3 has 14 residues. CDR3 DNA: TGTGCCAGTAGTATGATCCTTGGACAGACTGAAGCTTTCTTT. Amino acids: CASSMILGQTEAFF.

This clone showed up just a few times. The rearrangement joins TRBV6-1 to TRBJ1-4, with D maybe TRBD1 (6 bases). Trimming pared 2 bases from V and 4 bases from J, leaving 17 bases between. CDR3 size: 17 residues. CDR1 and CDR2 (germline): MNHNS, SASEGT. The CDR3, as DNA: TGTGCCAGCAGTGAAAAAGGCTACAGGGACATTAATGAAAAACTGTTTTTT. The encoded protein is CASSEKGYRDINEKLFF.

This clone has just one count. The chain combines TRBV9 with TRBJ2-5; no clear D gene. From germline, CDR1 is SGDLS and CDR2 YYNGEE. The CDR3 sequence is 13 residues long. V lost 4 bases, J lost 3 bases, and 10 bases lay in between. CDR3: CASSTRQEETQYF. CDR3 DNA sequence: TGTGCCAGCAGCACCCGGCAGGAAGAGACCCAGTACTTC.

The CDR3 protein is CAWSARGHGQYF. In DNA, the CDR3 is TGTGCCTGGAGTGCCCGAGGTCACGGGCAGTACTTC. The rearrangement uses TRBV30 and TRBJ2-7; D is unresolved. CDR3 length: 12 amino acids. V dropped 1 base and J dropped 9 bases, with 13 bases sitting between them. Germline V lookup: CDR1 GTSNPN, CDR2 SVGIG (reference sequence).

This clone was picked up one time. The chain has TRBV6-6 and TRBJ2-7; a weak D match, TRBD1 (5 bases). The CDR3 contains 15 residues. Trimming cost V 6 bases and J 0 bases, with 15 bases left between them. Germline loops: CDR1 MNHNY, CDR2 SVGAGI (reference sequence). The CDR3 spells CASRSTGLSSYEQYF. The CDR3, as DNA: TGTGCCAGCAGAAGTACAGGCTTGAGCTCCTACGAGCAGTACTTC.

This chain connects TRBV5-1 to TRBJ1-1; D remains ambiguous. The CDR3 has 12 amino acids. The V gene lost 2 bases and the J gene lost 5 bases, with 7 bases spanning the gap. Germline V gene sequence: CDR1 SGHRS, CDR2 YFSETQ. The CDR3 DNA follows: TGCGCCAGCAGCTTCGGCGGGACTGAAGCTTTCTTT. Protein product: CASSFGGTEAFF.

This chain joins TRBV6-1 and TRBJ2-5; TRBD1 agrees at 9 bases. The end of the DNA aligns better with TRBJ2-7, so the J call may be wrong. In germline, CDR1 is MNHNS, CDR2 SASEGT. The CDR3 is 15 residues long. The CDR3 loop reads CASSPGTGKGYEQYF. As DNA, the CDR3 is TGTGCCAGCAGCCCCGGGACAGGGAAGGGCTACGAGCAGTACTTC.

The gene calls are TRBV18 and TRBJ1-1; 8 bases fit TRBD1. V lost 5 bases and J lost 6; bases outside the gene matches: 11. Germline V CDR1 and CDR2: KGHSH, LQKENI. This CDR3 region has 15 residues. The CDR3 nucleotides are TGTGCCAGCTCAACTCGGACAGGGCGTTTCGCTGAAGCTTTCTTT. It specifies CASSTRTGRFAEAFF.

The chain recombines TRBV30 with TRBJ2-7; D is perhaps TRBD2 (5 bases). The germline gives CDR1 GTSNPN, CDR2 SVGIG (reference sequence). The CDR3 spans 14 residues. Trimming took off 7 bases at V and 0 bases at J, with 16 bases between the two ends. The DNA of the CDR3 is TGTGCCTACCAAGCGGACCTGAGCTCCTACGAGCAGTACTTC. Protein product: CAYQADLSSYEQYF.

The chain couples TRBV19 to TRBJ1-1; D is ambiguous. Trimming pared 6 bases from V and 0 bases from J, leaving 11 bases between. The CDR3 loop spans 14 amino acids. Germline CDR1 and CDR2: LNHDA and SQIVND (reference sequence). The CDR3 here is CASSRLALNTEAFF. The CDR3 region has the DNA TGTGCCAGTAGCCGGCTAGCGCTGAACACTGAAGCTTTCTTT.

V gene TRBV5-1 combines with J gene TRBJ2-3, with D possibly TRBD1 on 5 matching bases. The CDR3 covers 13 residues. Looked up from germline, CDR1 is SGHRS and CDR2 is YFSETQ. The V end lost 5 bases, the J end lost 3 bases, and 10 bases lay between the germline ends. The CDR3 region has the DNA TGCGCCAGCAGAGTAGGGGTTACAGATACGCAGTATTTT. It yields the protein CASRVGVTDTQYF.

The J gene is TRBJ2-3, the V gene TRBV9, with 12 bases aligning to TRBD2. CDR1 and CDR2 (germline): SGDLS, YYNGEE. Losses at the gene ends were 4 bases for V and 4 bases for J; bases not matched to a gene: 4. The CDR3 is 15 residues long. CDR3 region: CASSPPSGGADTQYF. The CDR3 nucleotides read TGTGCCAGCAGCCCCCCTAGCGGGGGGGCAGATACGCAGTATTTT.

V gene TRBV6-5 combines with J gene TRBJ1-4; D is possibly TRBD1 (5 bases). V shed 5 bases and J shed 3 bases, with 13 bases lying between them. The CDR3 length is 15 residues. Germline CDR1 is MNHEY and CDR2 is SVGAGI. The CDR3 reads CASSQSRAPNEKLFF. The CDR3 nucleotides read TGTGCCAGCAGTCAATCCAGGGCCCCTAATGAAAAACTGTTTTTT.

The chain has TRBV9 and TRBJ2-1, with 8 bases lining up with TRBD2. This CDR3 has 15 residues. The ends lost 6 bases at V and 6 bases at J; junction bases unmatched: 11. CDR1 and CDR2 (germline): SGDLS, YYNGEE. This CDR3 is CASTARGGFGNEQFF. The CDR3 region has the DNA TGTGCCAGCACCGCTCGGGGGGGTTTCGGCAATGAGCAGTTCTTC.

The chain recombines TRBV6-1 with TRBJ2-1; 11 bases agree with TRBD2. The V and J ends lost 2 bases and 8 bases, in that order; junction bases with no gene match: 11. CDR1 MNHNS and CDR2 SASEGT come from the germline V gene. This CDR3 is 17 amino acids long. The CDR3 coding sequence is TGTGCCAGCAGTGAATCCCCGGCTAGCGGGAGGTCGCATGAGCAGTTCTTC. Translating gives CASSESPASGRSHEQFF.

This chain connects TRBV7-6 to TRBJ2-7; the D gene is possibly TRBD1 (6 bases). V dropped 5 bases and J dropped 6 bases, with 14 bases sitting between them. The CDR3 has 13 residues. The V gene's germline CDR1 is SGHVS and CDR2 FNYEAQ. CDR3: CASSQLTGTEQYF. DNA of the CDR3: TGTGCCAGCAGCCAGCTGACAGGTACCGAGCAGTACTTC.

The genes are TRBV27 and TRBJ2-4; D possibly corresponds to TRBD2 (6 bases). Trimming stripped 0 bases from V and 9 bases from J, with 12 bases between. Per germline, CDR1 MNHEY and CDR2 SMNVEV (reference sequence). CDR3 length equals 14 residues. CDR3 nucleotides: TGTGCCAGCAGTTTATCGGGGCGGGGTAGCATTCAGTACTTC. It is translated as CASSLSGRGSIQYF.

V gene TRBV19 combines with J gene TRBJ2-1; TRBD1 aligns across 9 bases. The ends lost 8 bases at V and 10 bases at J; junction bases unmatched: 6. The CDR3 contains 12 residues. Germline V gene lookup returns CDR1 LNHDA and CDR2 SQIVND (reference sequence). In DNA form, the CDR3 reads TGTGCCAGTCGTCCCGGGACAGGGGAGCAGTTCTTC. As protein: CASRPGTGEQFF.

V and J are TRBV6-6 and TRBJ2-7; a possible D gene is TRBD1 (6 bases). The CDR3 length is 14 residues. The V gene's germline CDR1 is MNHNY and CDR2 SVGAGI (reference sequence). V shed 0 bases and J shed 7 bases, with 13 bases lying between them. CDR3 coding DNA: TGTGCCAGCAGTTACTCGAGGGGGATGGGGGAGCAGTACTTC. It encodes CASSYSRGMGEQYF.

The gene calls are TRBV4-2 and TRBJ2-6, with 9 nucleotides matching TRBD1. Germline V CDR1 and CDR2: LGHNA, YNFKEQ. V lost 0 bases and J lost 4; bases outside the gene matches: 7. The CDR3 contains 18 residues. Here the CDR3 reads CASSQETSQGAGANVLTF. CDR3 coding DNA: TGTGCCAGCAGCCAAGAGACCTCACAGGGGGCCGGGGCCAACGTCCTGACTTTC.

The J gene is TRBJ2-7, the V gene TRBV7-8, with 7 bases matching TRBD1. Germline V gene data show CDR1 as SGHVS and CDR2 as FQNEAQ. J gave up 0 bases and V 1 base, and 3 bases lay outside the gene matches. This CDR3 comprises 15 residues. CDR3: CASSLGTGYSYEQYF. The CDR3 nucleotides are TGTGCCAGCAGCTTAGGGACAGGATACTCCTACGAGCAGTACTTC.

Turning to this clone: Its ends do not fully match the called genes, so a read error is possible. The V and J genes are TRBV7-7 and TRBJ2-2, with a weak D call TRBD2 (6 bases). This CDR3 comprises 15 residues. The germline V gene has CDR1 SSHAT and CDR2 FNYEAQ (reference sequence). The CDR3 sequence is CASSHGERDTGELFF. The CDR3 nucleotides are TGTGCTAGCAGCCACGGGGAGCGGGACACCGGGGAGCTGTTTTTT.

This sequence joins TRBV19 and TRBJ2-1; 8 bases fit TRBD2. This CDR3 is built from 16 residues. Germline V gene data show CDR1 as LNHDA and CDR2 as SQIVND (reference sequence). After removal of 0 bases from V and 4 bases from J, the junction contained 5 bases not matched to a gene. The CDR3 region has the DNA TGTGCCAGTAGTATAGAACTAGCGGAGCCGTACAATGAGCAGTTCTTC. Protein sequence: CASSIELAEPYNEQFF.